This T cell receptor beta chain originates from a study of blood T cells in healthy people across ages. Study-level results: Strongly correlated with naive T cell percentage was TCR beta diversity.

The second PCR ran about 6 to 12 cycles with a sample-barcoded 5' primer and J-beta primers. A tag from a template-switch adaptor with 12 random nucleotides marked each cDNA molecule. TCRdb recomputed calls from the 5' RACE reads with MiXCR, one row per CDR3 protein. The data show 1.5 million to 2 million distinct CDR3 sequences, about 35% seen once. V lost 0 bases and J lost 5, with 10 bases in between. This CDR3 has 14 amino acids. Germline V gives CDR1 MNHEY, CDR2 SVGAGI. This clonotype was observed a few times. Its antigen remains unidentified. The sample providers were healthy Caucasian people from Russia, aged about 6 to 90.

Sequenced: blood. This sequence originates from a woman in her twenties or thirties in good health. The chain carries TRBV6-5 and TRBJ2-5; D perhaps matches TRBD2 (6 bases). The CDR3 region is CASSYSWEAETQYF. CDR3 nucleotide sequence: TGTGCCAGCAGTTACTCATGGGAGGCGGAGACCCAGTACTTC.